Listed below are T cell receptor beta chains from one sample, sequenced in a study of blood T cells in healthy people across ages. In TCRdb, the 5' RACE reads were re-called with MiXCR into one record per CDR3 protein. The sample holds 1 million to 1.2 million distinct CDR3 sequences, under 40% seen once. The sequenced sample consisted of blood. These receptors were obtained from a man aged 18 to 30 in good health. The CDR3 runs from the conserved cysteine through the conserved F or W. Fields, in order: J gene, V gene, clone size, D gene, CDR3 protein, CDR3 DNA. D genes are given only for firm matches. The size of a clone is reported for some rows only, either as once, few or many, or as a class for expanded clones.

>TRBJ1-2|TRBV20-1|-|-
CSARRGGNYGYTF
TGCAGTGCTAGACGCGGCGGAAACTATGGCTACACCTTC
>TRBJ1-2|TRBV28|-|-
CASSRAGYGYTF
TGTGCCAGCAGTCGGGCAGGGTATGGCTACACCTTC
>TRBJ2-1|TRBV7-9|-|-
CATIPPENPNNEQFF
TGTGCCACCATACCCCCAGAGAATCCTAACAATGAGCAGTTCTTC
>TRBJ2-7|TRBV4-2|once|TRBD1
CASSQELGTGLEQYF
TGTGCCAGCAGCCAAGAATTAGGGACAGGGCTCGAGCAGTACTTC
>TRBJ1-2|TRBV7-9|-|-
CASSLGGGRRGYTF
TGTGCCAGCAGCTTAGGTGGCGGGAGACGGGGCTACACCTTC
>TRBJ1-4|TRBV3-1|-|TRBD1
CASSPGQGLGKLFF
TGTGCCAGCAGCCCCGGACAGGGGTTGGGAAAACTGTTTTTT
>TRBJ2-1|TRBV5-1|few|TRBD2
CASSLETSNYNEQFF
TGCGCCAGCAGCTTGGAGACTAGCAACTACAATGAGCAGTTCTTC
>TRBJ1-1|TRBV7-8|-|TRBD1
CASSLSRQGAIKNTEAFF
TGTGCCAGCAGCTTGTCCCGACAGGGGGCCATCAAGAACACTGAAGCTTTCTTT
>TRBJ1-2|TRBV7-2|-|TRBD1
CASSIKGQESYGYTF
TGTGCCAGCAGCATTAAGGGACAGGAGTCCTATGGCTACACCTTC
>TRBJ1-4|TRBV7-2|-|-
CASSSQGPANEKLFF
TGTGCCAGCAGCTCCCAGGGTCCGGCTAATGAAAAACTGTTTTTT
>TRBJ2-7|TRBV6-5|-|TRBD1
CASRPEQGMYEQYF
TGTGCCAGCAGACCCGAACAGGGGATGTACGAGCAGTACTTC
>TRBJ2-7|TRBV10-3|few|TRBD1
CAISGQGGSYEQYF
TGTGCCATCAGTGGACAGGGGGGATCCTACGAGCAGTACTTC
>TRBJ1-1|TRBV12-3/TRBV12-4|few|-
CASSSGTAFQAFF
TGTGCCAGCAGTTCCGGGACGGCATTTCAGGCTTTCTTT
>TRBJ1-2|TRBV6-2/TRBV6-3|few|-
CASSQGASNYGYTF
TGTGCCAGCAGCCAAGGGGCATCTAACTATGGCTACACCTTC
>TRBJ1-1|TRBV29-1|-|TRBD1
CSVWTGTGILNTEAFF
TGCAGCGTATGGACCGGGACAGGCATATTGAACACTGAAGCTTTCTTT
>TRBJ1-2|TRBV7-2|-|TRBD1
CASSRQGANGCTF
TGTGCCAGCAGCCGACAGGGGGCAAATGGCTGCACCTTC
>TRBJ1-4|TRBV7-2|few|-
CASSLDLEGQGEKLFF
TGTGCCAGCAGCTTAGATCTCGAGGGTCAGGGGGAAAAACTGTTTTTT
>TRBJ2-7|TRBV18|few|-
CASSPTDYEQYF
TGTGCCAGCTCACCAACGGACTACGAGCAGTACTTC
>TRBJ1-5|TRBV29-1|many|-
CSVRGLTNQPQHF
TGCAGCGTTCGGGGACTCACAAATCAGCCCCAGCATTTT
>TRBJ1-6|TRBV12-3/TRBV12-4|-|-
CASSLYGLTGSPLHF
TGTGCCAGCAGTTTATACGGTCTCACGGGGTCACCCCTCCACTTT
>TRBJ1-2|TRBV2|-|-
CASSEGTSPFYGYTF
TGTGCCAGCAGTGAAGGTACCAGCCCGTTCTATGGCTACACCTTC
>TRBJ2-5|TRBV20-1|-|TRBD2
CSASISGGVEAQYF
TGCAGTGCTAGCATTAGCGGGGGGGTGGAGGCCCAGTACTTC
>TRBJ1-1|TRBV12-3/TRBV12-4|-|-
CTSSPRTGNTEAFF
TGTACCAGCAGTCCCCGGACGGGGAACACTGAAGCTTTCTTT
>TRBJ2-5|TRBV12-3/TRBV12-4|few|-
CASSLVHTTSETQYF
TGTGCCAGCAGTTTAGTACATACCACCTCAGAGACCCAGTACTTC
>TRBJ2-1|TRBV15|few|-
CATSRTTGASYNEQFF
TGTGCCACCAGCAGGACGACAGGCGCCTCCTACAATGAGCAGTTCTTC
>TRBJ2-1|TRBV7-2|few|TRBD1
CASSSQGDTYNEQFF
TGTGCCAGCAGCTCACAGGGGGATACCTACAATGAGCAGTTCTTC
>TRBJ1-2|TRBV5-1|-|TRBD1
CAGSSGTGRHGYTF
TGCGCCGGCAGCTCCGGGACAGGAAGACATGGCTACACCTTC
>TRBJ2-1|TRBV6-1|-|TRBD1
CASRQYGDSPSYNEQFF
TGTGCCAGCAGGCAATATGGGGACAGTCCCTCCTACAATGAGCAGTTCTTC
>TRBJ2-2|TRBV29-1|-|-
CSVEDYGAGAITGELFF
TGCAGCGTTGAAGATTATGGCGCAGGGGCGATCACCGGGGAGCTGTTTTTT
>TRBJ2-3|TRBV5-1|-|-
CASSLAVGGTDTQYF
TGCGCCAGCAGCTTGGCCGTGGGGGGCACAGATACGCAGTATTTT
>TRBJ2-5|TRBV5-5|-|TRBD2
CASNTGTSGGYQETQYF
TGTGCCAGCAACACCGGGACTAGCGGGGGGTACCAAGAGACCCAGTACTTC